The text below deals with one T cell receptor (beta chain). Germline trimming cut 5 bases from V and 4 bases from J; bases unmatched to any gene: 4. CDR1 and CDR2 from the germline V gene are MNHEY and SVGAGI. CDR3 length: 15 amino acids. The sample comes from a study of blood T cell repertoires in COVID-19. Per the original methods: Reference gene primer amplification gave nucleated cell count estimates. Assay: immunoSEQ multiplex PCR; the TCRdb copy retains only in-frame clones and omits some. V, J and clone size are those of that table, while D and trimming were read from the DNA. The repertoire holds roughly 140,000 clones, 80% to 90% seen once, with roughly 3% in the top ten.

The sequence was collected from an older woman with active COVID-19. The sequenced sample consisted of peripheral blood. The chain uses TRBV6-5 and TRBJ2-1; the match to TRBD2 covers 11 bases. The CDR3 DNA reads TGTGCCAGCAGTACTGGGACTAGCGGATACAATGAGCAGTTCTTC. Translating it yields CASSTGTSGYNEQFF.